The rows below give T cell receptor beta chains drawn from one sample of a study of T cells in Graves' hyperthyroidism and ophthalmopathy. Using its own MiXCR run on the multiplex PCR reads, TCRdb lists one record per CDR3 protein. The sample has hundreds of thousands of distinct CDR3 sequences; about 19% are singletons. Sequencing used blood. Source of these receptors: a woman between 45 and 65 years old with Graves' hyperthyroidism that later progressed to Graves' ophthalmopathy. Each CDR3 is given with its conserved first and last residue. D genes are given only for firm matches. Some rows mark clone size as missing; the rest say once, few, many or name a class of expanded clone.

>TRBD1|TRBJ2-5|many|TRBV11-2
CASSSGQGWETQYF
TGTGCCAGCAGCTCGGGACAGGGGTGGGAGACCCAGTACTTC
>NA|TRBJ1-4|NA|TRBV5-1
CASSASGSWQEKLFF
TGCGCCAGCAGCGCCAGCGGCTCCTGGCAAGAAAAACTGTTTTTT
>NA|TRBJ1-5|many|TRBV20-1
CSARDTAGWRLDQPQHF
TGCAGTGCTAGAGATACGGCAGGGTGGCGGTTAGATCAGCCCCAGCATTTT
>NA|TRBJ2-2|few|TRBV19
CASSTTGKGRYGELFF
TGTGCCAGTAGTACAACCGGGAAAGGGAGGTACGGGGAGCTGTTTTTT
>NA|TRBJ2-1|NA|TRBV5-1
CASSLALQRTYNEQFF
TGCGCCAGCAGCTTGGCCCTACAGAGAACGTACAATGAGCAGTTCTTC
>TRBD2|TRBJ2-1|many|TRBV20-1
CSAPRGEPYNEQFF
TGCAGTGCACCGCGGGGGGAACCGTACAATGAGCAGTTCTTC
>TRBD1|TRBJ2-5|few|TRBV11-2
CAGSPRDRRPDRPQETQYF
TGTGCCGGCAGCCCCCGGGACAGGAGACCCGACAGACCACAAGAGACCCAGTACTTC
>NA|TRBJ2-5|few|TRBV29-1
CSVEMETQYF
TGCAGCGTTGAGATGGAGACCCAGTACTTC
>NA|TRBJ2-5|many|TRBV27
CASWDNNEETQYF
TGTGCCAGCTGGGACAATAACGAAGAGACCCAGTACTTC
>NA|TRBJ1-2|NA|TRBV7-2
CASSLARVDDGYTF
TGTGCCAGCAGCTTAGCCAGGGTGGACGATGGCTACACCTTC
>TRBD1|TRBJ1-2|NA|TRBV19
CASSIDTGTGNYGYTF
TGTGCCAGTAGTATAGATACCGGGACAGGGAACTATGGCTACACCTTC
>NA|TRBJ1-5|many|TRBV6-2/TRBV6-3
CASSYSNRIQPQHF
TGTGCCAGCAGTTACTCGAATAGAATCCAGCCCCAGCATTTT
>TRBD2|TRBJ2-2|NA|TRBV5-6
CASSLAASGVFTGELFF
TGTGCCAGCAGCTTGGCGGCTAGCGGGGTTTTCACCGGGGAGCTGTTTTTT
>NA|TRBJ1-4|NA|TRBV28
CASSLMEWDATNEKLFF
TGTGCCAGCAGTTTAATGGAGTGGGACGCAACTAATGAAAAACTGTTTTTT
>TRBD1|TRBJ2-5|few|TRBV10-3
CAISLTGLETQYF
TGTGCCATCAGCCTGACAGGGTTGGAGACCCAGTACTTC
>NA|TRBJ1-3|NA|TRBV14
CASSQDDTNSGNTIYF
TGTGCCAGCAGCCAAGACGACACGAACTCTGGAAACACCATATATTTT
>NA|TRBJ1-2|NA|TRBV5-5
CASSFSGGDYGYTF
TGTGCCAGCAGCTTTTCAGGTGGAGACTATGGCTACACCTTC
>NA|TRBJ2-1|few|TRBV5-1
CASSPGGGSEQFF
TGCGCCAGCAGCCCGGGTGGGGGGAGTGAGCAGTTCTTC
>TRBD2|TRBJ2-7|few|TRBV19
CASSSGLDSSYEQYF
TGTGCCAGTAGTAGCGGACTAGACAGCTCCTACGAGCAGTACTTC
>NA|TRBJ2-1|few|TRBV7-2
CASSLNLNEQFF
TGTGCCAGCAGCTTAAACCTAAATGAGCAGTTCTTC
>NA|TRBJ2-1|many|TRBV12-3/TRBV12-4
CASTRQMSYNEQFF
TGTGCCAGCACCCGTCAGATGTCCTACAATGAGCAGTTCTTC
>NA|TRBJ2-5|NA|TRBV2
CASLGGGLGVEETQYF
TGTGCCAGCCTTGGAGGGGGCTTGGGGGTGGAAGAGACCCAGTACTTC
>TRBD1|TRBJ1-2|NA|TRBV9
CASSERPGTGNYGYTF
TGTGCCAGCAGCGAAAGACCCGGGACAGGGAACTATGGCTACACCTTC
>NA|TRBJ1-1|NA|TRBV9
CASSLPPGSNTEAFF
TGTGCCAGCAGCTTACCTCCGGGATCGAACACTGAAGCTTTCTTT
>NA|TRBJ2-6|few|TRBV20-1
CSARDLRGTTNSGANVLTF
TGCAGTGCTAGAGATCTGAGGGGGACAACCAACTCTGGGGCCAACGTCCTGACTTTC
>TRBD2|TRBJ2-1|many|TRBV2
CASSELAGGGEQFF
TGTGCCAGCAGTGAACTAGCGGGGGGGGGTGAGCAGTTCTTC
>TRBD1|TRBJ1-2|NA|TRBV6-2/TRBV6-3
CASSQQGSAGYTF
TGTGCCAGCAGTCAACAGGGGTCGGCCGGCTACACCTTC
>NA|TRBJ1-5|many|TRBV2
CASSEERRVQPQHF
TGTGCCAGCAGTGAAGAACGGAGGGTGCAGCCCCAGCATTTT
>TRBD1|TRBJ1-3|many|TRBV12-3/TRBV12-4
CASSWDSSGNTIYF
TGTGCCAGCAGTTGGGACAGCTCTGGAAACACCATATATTTT
>NA|TRBJ1-1|few|TRBV19
CASSGPWTTEAFF
TGTGCCAGTAGCGGGCCCTGGACCACTGAAGCTTTCTTT
>NA|TRBJ1-1|NA|TRBV19
CASRLDRTTNTEAFF
TGTGCCAGTAGACTCGACAGGACCACGAACACTGAAGCTTTCTTT
>NA|TRBJ2-3|NA|TRBV20-1
CSARDPGGGGNTDTQYF
TGCAGTGCTAGAGACCCAGGGGGCGGGGGGAACACAGATACGCAGTATTTT
>TRBD1|TRBJ1-2|NA|TRBV10-2
CASSRTGDGYAF
TGCGCCAGCAGTCGGACAGGGGACGGCTACGCCTTC
>NA|TRBJ2-1|many|TRBV6-2/TRBV6-3
CASSYGSSYNEQFF
TGTGCCAGCAGTTACGGTTCTTCCTACAATGAGCAGTTCTTC
>NA|TRBJ1-4|many|TRBV6-1
CASTGRLGEKLFF
TGTGCCAGCACGGGGAGGTTAGGTGAAAAACTGTTTTTT
>TRBD1|TRBJ1-5|NA|TRBV6-1
CASSLMTGDQPQHF
TGTGCCAGCAGCCTGATGACAGGGGATCAGCCCCAGCATTTT
>NA|TRBJ2-2|many|TRBV11-2
CASSLLGLAGELFF
TGTGCCAGCAGCTTGTTGGGGTTGGCCGGGGAGCTGTTTTTT
>TRBD1|TRBJ2-2|many|TRBV12-3/TRBV12-4
CASSLFPGQGYTGELFF
TGTGCCAGCAGTTTATTCCCGGGACAGGGATACACCGGGGAGCTGTTTTTT
>NA|TRBJ1-1|many|TRBV29-1
CSVLRVMNTEAFF
TGCAGCGTTCTCAGGGTCATGAACACTGAAGCTTTCTTT
>NA|TRBJ1-3|NA|TRBV29-1
CSVEEPDGSGNTIYF
TGCAGCGTTGAAGAACCCGACGGGTCGGGAAACACCATATATTTT
>TRBD2|TRBJ2-7|once|TRBV19
CASSSHPSGVGYEQYF
TGTGCCAGTAGTTCCCACCCTAGCGGGGTGGGCTACGAGCAGTACTTC
>NA|TRBJ1-2|few|TRBV9
CASSSQWSSRGGYGYTF
TGTGCCAGCAGCTCCCAGTGGTCCAGCCGGGGAGGCTATGGCTACACCTTC
>TRBD2|TRBJ2-5|many|TRBV7-2
CASSPRSGGPETQYF
TGTGCCAGCAGCCCGAGGAGCGGGGGGCCAGAGACCCAGTACTTC
>TRBD1|TRBJ1-5|NA|TRBV9
CASSVRNRGYQPQHF
TGTGCCAGCAGCGTACGAAACAGGGGTTATCAGCCCCAGCATTTT
>NA|TRBJ2-5|NA|TRBV12-3/TRBV12-4
CASSPPWRGLEETQYF
TGTGCCAGCAGTCCTCCTTGGCGGGGGCTCGAAGAGACCCAGTACTTC
>NA|TRBJ1-6|many|TRBV18
CASSRGYNSPLHF
TGTGCCAGCTCACGAGGGTACAATTCACCCCTCCACTTT
>NA|TRBJ2-1|many|TRBV6-6
CASSYSSMDSHYNEQFF
TGTGCCAGCAGTTACTCGAGTATGGACAGCCACTACAATGAGCAGTTCTTC
>TRBD1|TRBJ1-1|NA|TRBV12-5
CASGLGQGNTEAFF
TGTGCTAGTGGCCTGGGACAGGGAAACACTGAAGCTTTCTTT
>TRBD1|TRBJ2-1|NA|TRBV11-2
CASTGQSYNEQFF
TGTGCCAGCACGGGACAGTCCTACAATGAGCAGTTCTTC
>TRBD1|TRBJ1-2|NA|TRBV3-1
CASSQDADPGGYTF
TGTGCCAGCAGCCAAGACGCGGACCCAGGGGGTTACACCTTC
>NA|TRBJ1-2|NA|TRBV4-2
CASSQVAGEDYGYTF
TGTGCCAGCAGCCAAGTTGCAGGGGAGGACTATGGCTACACCTTC
>NA|TRBJ1-5|few|TRBV20-1
CSANTGVNQPQHF
TGCAGTGCTAATACCGGGGTCAATCAGCCCCAGCATTTT
>NA|TRBJ1-4|few|TRBV10-3
CAISGTGHPNEKLFF
TGTGCCATCAGTGGTACGGGACACCCTAATGAAAAACTGTTTTTT
>TRBD1|TRBJ1-2|few|TRBV19
CASRPQGAWGYTF
TGTGCCAGTAGACCACAGGGGGCTTGGGGCTACACCTTC
>TRBD1|TRBJ1-1|many|TRBV7-2
CASSLHRDRAFF
TGTGCCAGCAGCTTGCACCGGGACAGGGCTTTCTTT